Following are 20 T cell receptor beta chains from one sample sequenced in a study of beta chain features in type 1 diabetes. What was sequenced were expressed TCRB transcripts, since all of the isolated RNA had been reverse transcribed. Assay used: immunoSEQ multiplex PCR; TCRdb lists only in-frame clones, some missing. The sample records about 410,000 clones, roughly 13% being singletons. The sample taken for sequencing was naive CD4+ T cells from blood. These receptors came from a young man in good health.

This chain connects TRBV6-5 to TRBJ2-3, with 7 bases lining up with TRBD2. V dropped 6 bases and J dropped 1; count of bases not matched to a gene: 4. Germline CDR1 is MNHEY and CDR2 is SVGAGI. This CDR3 has 14 residues. The CDR3 nucleotides read TGTGCCAGCAGCCGGGGGGTCCGCACAGATACGCAGTATTTT. This codes for CASSRGVRTDTQYF.

CDR3 amino acids: CASAWDSTTGELFF. In nucleotides, the CDR3 is TGTGCCAGCGCTTGGGACTCGACAACCGGGGAGCTGTTTTTT. The rearrangement joins TRBV7-9 to TRBJ2-2; perhaps TRBD2 as D (6 bases). Germline CDR1 reads SEHNR; CDR2 reads FQNEAQ (reference sequence). This CDR3 contains 14 residues. V was shortened by 8 bases and J by 5 bases, with 15 bases between the two germline ends.

The gene calls are TRBV29-1 and TRBJ1-2; D unresolved. With 0 bases removed from V and 8 bases from J, the gap between germline ends came to 10 bases. The germline gives CDR1 SQVTM, CDR2 ANQGSEA. The CDR3 covers 12 residues. The CDR3, as DNA: TGCAGCGTTGAAGAGGGAGTGGGCGGCTACACCTTC. The encoded protein is CSVEEGVGGYTF.

This clone was seen more than once but under ten times. V gene TRBV6-6 combines with J gene TRBJ1-1, with 7 bases lining up with TRBD1. The CDR3 loop spans 13 amino acids. J lost 5 bases, V lost 4 bases, and 4 bases had no gene match. Germline V gene lookup returns CDR1 MNHNY and CDR2 SVGAGI (reference sequence). The CDR3: CASSSQGRTEAFF. The DNA for the CDR3 is TGTGCCAGCAGTTCACAGGGGAGAACTGAAGCTTTCTTT.

The chain employs TRBV9 and TRBJ2-3, with no clear D. The CDR3 is 13 amino acids. Germline lookup yields CDR1 SGDLS and CDR2 YYNGEE. V lost 0 bases, J lost 5 bases, and 7 bases lay in between. This CDR3 is CASSVASGDTQYF. CDR3 bases: TGTGCCAGCAGCGTAGCGTCGGGAGATACGCAGTATTTT.

This clone occurred a few times. The rearrangement links TRBV12-5 to TRBJ2-1; D remains unclear. Trimming left V 1 base short and J 6 bases short, with 7 bases between. The CDR3 length is 13 residues. Germline lookup yields CDR1 LGHNT and CDR2 FRNRAP. The CDR3 DNA reads as TGTGCTAGTGGTTTGGCCATTGCCAATGAGCAGTTCTTC. This encodes CASGLAIANEQFF.

The rearrangement joins TRBV7-2 to TRBJ2-7; 7 nucleotides match TRBD1. Per germline, CDR1 SGHTA and CDR2 FQGNSA. V lost 5 bases to trimming and J lost 7 bases; unmatched junction nucleotides: 8. This CDR3 is built from 13 residues. The CDR3 spells CASSPDRVGEQYF. The CDR3 DNA follows: TGTGCCAGCAGCCCAGACAGGGTGGGAGAGCAGTACTTC. The variable domain in full, with the rest retrieved from reference TRBV7-2 and TRBJ2-7, is GAGVSQSPSNKVTEKGKDVELRCDPISGHTALYWYRQSLGQGLEFLIYFQGNSAPDKSGLPSDRFSAERTGGSVSTLTIQRTQQEDSAVYLCASSPDRVGEQYFGPGTRLTVT.

V is TRBV7-2 and J is TRBJ2-3, with 7 bases lining up with TRBD2. J lost 3 bases, V lost 0 bases, and 3 bases had no gene match. The CDR3 spans 15 residues. Per the germline V gene, CDR1 is SGHTA and CDR2 is FQGNSA. The CDR3 protein is CASSLARERTDTQYF. In DNA form, the CDR3 reads TGTGCCAGCAGCTTAGCGCGGGAGAGGACAGATACGCAGTATTTT. Looking up the rest from reference TRBV7-2 and TRBJ2-3 gives the full variable domain: GAGVSQSPSNKVTEKGKDVELRCDPISGHTALYWYRQSLGQGLEFLIYFQGNSAPDKSGLPSDRFSAERTGGSVSTLTIQRTQQEDSAVYLCASSLARERTDTQYFGPGTRLTVL.

The genes are TRBV5-4 and TRBJ2-5; 7 nucleotides align to TRBD2. Germline CDR1 SGHNT, CDR2 YYREEE (reference sequence). After removal of 4 bases from V and 5 bases from J, the junction contained 11 bases not matched to a gene. This CDR3 region has 15 residues. The CDR3 DNA is TGTGCCAGCAGCCTCCCGGGGTGGGGAGGGGAGACCCAGTACTTC. It is translated as CASSLPGWGGETQYF.

CDR3 protein: CASSLRAGTLEAFF. The CDR3 DNA follows: TGTGCCAGCAGCCTCAGGGCAGGCACTTTGGAAGCTTTCTTT. V usage is TRBV7-2 and J usage is TRBJ1-1, with D possibly TRBD1 on 5 matching bases. Germline values: CDR1 SGHTA, CDR2 FQGNSA. The CDR3 consists of 14 residues. Between the trimmed V and J ends, which lost 5 bases and 8 bases, there was a span of 18 bases. The complete variable domain, with remaining parts taken from reference TRBV7-2 and TRBJ1-1, reads GAGVSQSPSNKVTEKGKDVELRCDPISGHTALYWYRQSLGQGLEFLIYFQGNSAPDKSGLPSDRFSAERTGGSVSTLTIQRTQQEDSAVYLCASSLRAGTLEAFFGQGTRLTVV.

Turning to this clone: In the same sample, other DNA sequences code for this CDR3. The chain carries TRBV7-2 and TRBJ2-3; D remains unclear. The length of the CDR3 is 13 residues. CDR1 SGHTA and CDR2 FQGNSA come from the germline V gene. V was clipped by 1 base and J by 0 bases, with 2 bases between them. The CDR3 loop reads CASSLGSTDTQYF. The DNA for the CDR3 is TGTGCCAGCAGCTTAGGTAGCACAGATACGCAGTATTTT.

J is TRBJ2-7 and V is TRBV25-1; no clear D gene. V was cut by 6 bases and J by 2 bases, with 11 bases left in between. The CDR3 has 13 amino acids. From germline, CDR1 is MGHDK and CDR2 SYGVNS. The CDR3 sequence is CASRDDRTYEQYF. Written as DNA, the CDR3 is TGTGCCAGCAGGGACGATCGGACCTACGAGCAGTACTTC.

The J gene is TRBJ2-1, the V gene TRBV20-1; perhaps TRBD1 as D (5 bases). Trimming pared 5 bases from V and 10 bases from J, leaving 12 bases between. Germline V lookup: CDR1 DFQATT, CDR2 SNEGSKA (reference sequence). This CDR3 has 11 residues. The DNA for the CDR3 is TGCAGTGCTTCGGACCAGGGAGAGCAGTTCTTC. Amino acids: CSASDQGEQFF.

A few counts support this clone. The chain combines TRBV19 with TRBJ1-1, with D possibly matching TRBD1 (5 bases). Germline CDR1 reads LNHDA; CDR2 reads SQIVND (reference sequence). CDR3 length: 15 residues. V shed 1 base and J shed 4 bases, with 13 bases lying between them. The CDR3 sequence: CASSIGVGTGTEAFF. CDR3 in DNA: TGTGCCAGTAGTATAGGGGTAGGGACGGGCACTGAAGCTTTCTTT.

This chain joins TRBV4-1 and TRBJ2-3; TRBD2 matches at 8 bases. Germline V gene data show CDR1 as MGHRA and CDR2 as YSYEKL. J was trimmed by 4 bases and V by 4 bases; bases with no gene match: 10. The CDR3 covers 16 residues. Here the CDR3 reads CASSRPGTSRSDTQYF. CDR3 nucleotide sequence: TGCGCCAGCAGCCGCCCCGGGACTAGTAGGTCAGATACGCAGTATTTT.

The chain links TRBV9 to TRBJ2-7; D is possibly TRBD1 or TRBD2 (5 bases each). The germline V gene has CDR1 SGDLS and CDR2 YYNGEE. Trimming pared 8 bases from V and 6 bases from J, leaving 27 bases between. This CDR3 has 16 amino acids. The CDR3, as DNA: TGTGCCAGAACTCGGGACGGCCGCCCCTATACGGGCGAGCAGTACTTC. Amino acids: CARTRDGRPYTGEQYF.

This clone was detected only a few times. This chain connects TRBV5-1 to TRBJ2-7; TRBD1 matches 7 bases. The ends lost 0 bases at V and 0 bases at J; junction bases unmatched: 6. Germline V gene data show CDR1 as SGHRS and CDR2 as YFSETQ. The CDR3 contains 16 residues. The CDR3 DNA follows: TGCGCCAGCAGCTTGGCCAGGGGGTCAAGCTCCTACGAGCAGTACTTC. Its translation is CASSLARGSSSYEQYF.

This clone has just a few counts. The V call is TRBV2, the J call TRBJ2-3; TRBD2 agrees at 9 bases. The CDR3 loop spans 16 amino acids. Germline-derived CDR1 and CDR2 are SNHLY and FYNNEI. V gave up 5 bases and J gave up 0 bases; unmatched junction bases: 6. In DNA form, the CDR3 reads TGTGCCAGCAGTAAAGGACTAGCGAGAAGCACAGATACGCAGTATTTT. The encoded protein is CASSKGLARSTDTQYF. The complete variable domain, with remaining parts taken from reference TRBV2 and TRBJ2-3, reads EPEVTQTPSHQVTQMGQEVILRCVPISNHLYFYWYRQILGQKVEFLVSFYNNEISEKSEIFDDQFSVERPDGSNFTLKIRSTKLEDSAMYFCASSKGLARSTDTQYFGPGTRLTVL.

Written as DNA, the CDR3 is TGTGCCAGCTCACAAACGGGGATTCAAGAGACCCAGTACTTC. Protein product: CASSQTGIQETQYF. The rearrangement links TRBV9 to TRBJ2-5; a possible D gene is TRBD2 (5 bases). CDR3 length: 14 residues. Trimming pared 7 bases from V and 2 bases from J, leaving 15 bases between. The germline V gene encodes CDR1 SGDLS and CDR2 YYNGEE.

This clone was seen only once. V usage is TRBV29-1 and J usage is TRBJ1-1; a weak D match, TRBD1 (5 bases). V was clipped by 4 bases and J by 2 bases, with 11 bases between them. Germline loops: CDR1 SQVTM, CDR2 ANQGSEA. The CDR3 extends over 13 amino acids. In nucleotides, the CDR3 is TGCAGCGTTGGTCGTCAGGGCAACACTGAAGCTTTCTTT. Protein product: CSVGRQGNTEAFF.